The rows below give T cell receptor beta chains drawn from one sample of a study of blood T cell repertoires in COVID-19. Some clones are missing from TCRdb's copy, which holds only in-frame ones; the method was immunoSEQ multiplex PCR. The table lists around 250,000 clones, roughly nine tenths of them singletons. The material sequenced was PBMCs or T cells enriched from blood (not recorded which). The receptors shown here come from a human donor in a cohort exposed to, infected with or recovered from COVID-19 (not recorded which). The donor label of this sample is uncertain. Both conserved end residues are part of each CDR3. The D gene is left open where the match is weak. Size is omitted from some rows. Given values are once, few, many or a class for expanded clones.

v_gene	abundance	d_gene	j_gene	CDR3aa	CDR3nt
TRBV5-4	NA	TRBD1	TRBJ1-2	CASSSLQGAGYGYTF	TGTGCCAGCAGCTCGTTACAGGGGGCGGGCTATGGCTACACCTTC
TRBV13	NA	NA	TRBJ1-1	CASSLVLGAITEAFF	TGTGCCAGCAGCTTAGTGCTGGGGGCGATCACTGAAGCTTTCTTT
TRBV18	NA	NA	TRBJ2-2	CASSPMEARGTGELFF	TGTGCCAGCTCACCTATGGAGGCTCGCGGAACCGGGGAGCTGTTTTTT
TRBV19	NA	NA	TRBJ1-3	CASCAGSAGNTIYF	TGTGCCAGTTGCGCAGGGTCGGCTGGAAACACCATATATTTT
TRBV6-1	few	NA	TRBJ2-5	CASSEVLHRETQYF	TGTGCCAGCAGTGAAGTTTTGCATCGGGAGACCCAGTACTTC
TRBV12-5	once	NA	TRBJ1-5	CASGLGIKGGQPQHF	TGTGCTAGTGGTTTGGGCATTAAGGGAGGTCAGCCCCAGCATTTT
TRBV19	NA	NA	TRBJ1-4	CASSTGEGEKLFF	TGTGCCAGTAGTACAGGGGAAGGAGAAAAACTGTTTTTT
TRBV5-4	NA	NA	TRBJ2-1	CASSPSRVGNEQFF	TGTGCCAGCAGCCCCTCCCGGGTGGGTAATGAGCAGTTCTTC
TRBV2	NA	TRBD1	TRBJ1-5	CASSQGGGNQPQHF	TGTGCCAGCAGTCAGGGGGGAGGAAATCAGCCCCAGCATTTT
TRBV5-1	NA	NA	TRBJ1-3	CASSLTRGSNTIYF	TGCGCCAGCAGCTTAACCAGGGGTAGCAACACCATATATTTT
TRBV19	once	NA	TRBJ1-2	CASSIDRIAGLNYGYTF	TGTGCCAGTAGTATAGATCGTATCGCGGGGCTTAACTATGGCTACACCTTC
TRBV28	few	TRBD2	TRBJ2-1	CASSLYPWTSGGANEQFF	TGTGCCAGCAGTTTATACCCCTGGACTAGCGGGGGGGCAAATGAGCAGTTCTTC
TRBV3-1/TRBV3-2	few	NA	TRBJ1-1	CASSQVAGTEAFF	TGTGCCAGCAGCCAAGTAGCGGGAACTGAAGCTTTCTTT
TRBV30	NA	TRBD1	TRBJ1-4	CAWMGTGRKKLFF	TGTGCCTGGATGGGGACAGGGAGGAAAAAACTGTTTTTT
TRBV23-1	few	TRBD1	TRBJ1-6	CASSHGGQNSPLHF	TGCGCCAGCAGTCACGGGGGACAGAATTCACCCCTCCACTTT
TRBV24-1	once	TRBD1	TRBJ2-3	CATRGRDRGTDTQYF	TGTGCCACCAGGGGCCGGGACAGGGGCACAGATACGCAGTATTTT
TRBV13	NA	NA	TRBJ1-4	CASSFYHRDEKLFF	TGTGCCAGCAGCTTTTATCACAGGGATGAAAAACTGTTTTTT
TRBV2	NA	TRBD2	TRBJ2-5	CASSALAARQETQYF	TGTGCCAGCAGTGCTCTAGCGGCTCGCCAAGAGACCCAGTACTTC
TRBV3-1/TRBV3-2	NA	TRBD2	TRBJ2-7	CASSQDSGGAGEQYF	TGTGCCAGCAGCCAAGATAGCGGGGGGGCGGGCGAGCAGTACTTC
TRBV5-1	NA	TRBD1	TRBJ2-2	CASSAGTGNTGELFF	TGCGCCAGCAGCGCCGGGACAGGCAACACCGGGGAGCTGTTTTTT
TRBV18	NA	NA	TRBJ2-7	CASSPQRLYEQYF	TGTGCCAGCTCACCACAGCGATTGTACGAGCAGTACTTC
TRBV4-2	NA	TRBD1	TRBJ1-2	CASSSGQGALGYGYTF	TGTGCCAGCAGCTCGGGACAGGGGGCATTGGGATATGGCTACACCTTC
TRBV27	NA	NA	TRBJ1-2	CASSPGLDYGYTF	TGTGCCAGCAGTCCCGGGTTGGACTATGGCTACACCTTC
TRBV1	NA	NA	TRBJ1-3	CTSSQDPDRVCSSSSSGNTIYF	TGCACCAGCAGCCAAGACCCGGACAGGGTCTGCTCCTCATCCTCATCTGGAAACACCATATATTTT
TRBV7-9	few	TRBD2	TRBJ2-3	CASSPNNRPTSGSTDTQYF	TGTGCCAGCAGTCCTAATAACCGCCCAACTAGCGGCAGCACAGATACGCAGTATTTT
TRBV3-1/TRBV3-2	NA	TRBD2	TRBJ2-7	CASSQVGGAEQYF	TGTGCCAGCAGCCAAGTGGGAGGGGCCGAGCAGTACTTC